The 16 T cell receptor beta chains given below trace back to one sample, sequenced in a study of T cells after yellow fever vaccination. TCRdb analysed the 5' RACE reads with MiXCR anew, one entry per CDR3 protein. This table holds about 110,000 distinct CDR3 sequences, 8.4% found once. Specimen: CD8+ T cells sorted from PBMCs, collected 45 days after the yellow fever booster vaccination. Receptor source: a man aged 25-45 years who received the YFV17D yellow fever vaccine.

J is TRBJ1-2 and V is TRBV27, with a weak D call TRBD1 (6 bases). This CDR3 region has 15 residues. From germline, CDR1 is MNHEY and CDR2 SMNVEV (reference sequence). The V gene lost 6 bases and the J gene lost 2 bases, with 16 bases spanning the gap. The CDR3 protein is CASSRSGQRNYGYTF. The CDR3 bases are TGTGCCAGCAGCCGAAGCGGACAGAGGAACTATGGCTACACCTTC.

This clonotype came up many times. The gene calls are TRBV9 and TRBJ1-2, with D hard to call. Germline V gene data show CDR1 as SGDLS and CDR2 as YYNGEE. With 3 bases removed from V and 5 bases from J, the gap between germline ends came to 8 bases. The CDR3 loop spans 12 amino acids. CDR3 protein: CASSGTGYGYTF. The CDR3 DNA reads TGTGCCAGCAGCGGGACCGGTTATGGCTACACCTTC. Looking up the rest from reference TRBV9 and TRBJ1-2 gives the full variable domain: DSGVTQTPKHLITATGQRVTLRCSPRSGDLSVYWYQQSLDQGLQFLIQYYNGEERAKGNILERFSAQQFPDLHSELNLSSLELGDSALYFCASSGTGYGYTFGSGTRLTVV.

This clonotype was counted a few times. The V gene is TRBV7-2, the J gene TRBJ2-7; either TRBD1 or TRBD2 may supply D (5 bases each). Germline assignment: CDR1 SGHTA and CDR2 FQGNSA. V lost 5 bases, J lost 4 bases, and 18 bases lay in between. The CDR3 contains 15 residues. The CDR3 reads CASSASGALSYEQYF. CDR3 nucleotides: TGTGCCAGCAGCGCTTCCGGGGCCCTCTCATACGAGCAGTACTTC.

The CDR3 here is CASSHPGSGEQYF. Here the CDR3 DNA reads TGCGCCAGCAGCCACCCAGGGTCGGGTGAGCAGTACTTC. The chain recombines TRBV4-1 with TRBJ2-7; TRBD1 is a possible D gene (5 bases). The CDR3 extends over 13 amino acids. Trimming cost V 3 bases and J 7 bases, with 13 bases left between them. CDR1 MGHRA and CDR2 YSYEKL come from the germline V gene.

This clonotype was recorded at least ten times. The CDR3 loop is CASSPGVGTNEQFF. Written as DNA, the CDR3 is TGTGCCAGCAGCCCAGGGGTAGGGACCAATGAGCAGTTCTTC. The chain uses TRBV7-9 and TRBJ2-1, with a weak D call TRBD1 (6 bases). CDR3 length: 14 residues. Germline V gene sequence: CDR1 SEHNR, CDR2 FQNEAQ (reference sequence). Trimming took 5 bases from V and 6 from J, leaving 14 bases between them.

This clonotype appeared many times. The chain is built from TRBV28 and TRBJ2-1; 10 bases map to TRBD2. Germline-derived CDR1 and CDR2 are MDHEN and SYDVKM. The CDR3 length is 15 residues. V was pared by 1 base and J by 6 bases, with 3 bases of the junction left unmatched. The CDR3, as DNA: TGTGCCAGCAGTTTATTTTCTAGCGGGGGCAATGAGCAGTTCTTC. Translating it yields CASSLFSSGGNEQFF. Variable domain in full (rest from reference TRBV28 and TRBJ2-1): DVKVTQSSRYLVKRTGEKVFLECVQDMDHENMFWYRQDPGLGLRLIYFSYDVKMKEKGDIPEGYSVSREKKERFSLILESASTNQTSMYLCASSLFSSGGNEQFFGPGTRLTVL.

This clonotype was picked up many times. The chain uses TRBV27 and TRBJ2-3; 8 nucleotides match TRBD1. With V trimmed by 5 bases and J by 0 bases, 10 bases remained unmatched. Germline V gene sequence: CDR1 MNHEY, CDR2 SMNVEV (reference sequence). This CDR3 contains 17 residues. The CDR3 protein is CASSPTTGDLSTDTQYF. The DNA for the CDR3 is TGTGCCAGCAGTCCGACGACAGGGGACCTAAGCACAGATACGCAGTATTTT.

This clonotype was seen at least ten times. The rearrangement joins TRBV5-1 to TRBJ2-7; 7 bases agree with TRBD2. The CDR3 runs 19 residues. Germline CDR1 SGHRS, CDR2 YFSETQ. Losses at the gene ends were 4 bases for V and 4 bases for J; bases not matched to a gene: 23. CDR3: CASSGRDGAWKAGLYEQYF. Written as DNA, the CDR3 is TGCGCCAGCAGCGGGAGGGACGGCGCGTGGAAAGCTGGTCTATACGAGCAGTACTTC.

This clonotype was detected a few times. V is TRBV30 and J is TRBJ2-5; 7 bases align to TRBD1. This CDR3 is 12 amino acids long. Looked up from germline, CDR1 is GTSNPN and CDR2 is SVGIG (reference sequence). With V trimmed by 1 base and J by 6 bases, 2 bases remained unmatched. CDR3 sequence (DNA): TGTGCCTGGAGTGAACAGGGGAAGACCCAGTACTTC. Protein: CAWSEQGKTQYF.

The V and J genes are TRBV12-3 or TRBV12-4 and TRBJ2-3; D remains unclear. The CDR3 contains 13 residues. Deletions cut 7 bases from V and 0 bases from J, with 8 bases between. For the CDR3, the DNA is TGTGCCAGCATACCGACTAGCACAGATACGCAGTATTTT. It translates to CASIPTSTDTQYF.

This clonotype showed up many times. The rearrangement joins TRBV12-3 or TRBV12-4 to TRBJ2-3; unclear D gene. V was trimmed by 7 bases and J by 0 bases, leaving 8 bases between them. The CDR3 runs 13 residues. The CDR3 spells CASNNRSTDTQYF. CDR3 nucleotides: TGTGCCAGCAATAACAGAAGCACAGATACGCAGTATTTT.

The table lists this clonotype with many counts. The chain links TRBV5-1 to TRBJ2-3; D is tentatively TRBD1 or TRBD2 (6 bases each). V lost 1 base, J lost 2 bases, and 14 bases lay in between. Germline CDR1 and CDR2: SGHRS and YFSETQ. The CDR3 runs to 16 residues. The CDR3 bases are TGCGCCAGCAGCTTGCGGGGGCAGCCTCTCACAGATACGCAGTATTTT. It codes for CASSLRGQPLTDTQYF.

V and J are TRBV29-1 and TRBJ1-1; D ambiguous. Germline lookup yields CDR1 SQVTM and CDR2 ANQGSEA. CDR3 length equals 15 residues. CDR3: CTTFFLAGMNTEAFF. CDR3 nucleotide sequence: TGCACCACTTTCTTTCTAGCGGGCATGAACACTGAAGCTTTCTTT.

This clonotype was recorded many times. The rearrangement links TRBV7-6 to TRBJ2-3, with D maybe TRBD2 (6 bases). Germline CDR1 SGHVS, CDR2 FNYEAQ. The ends were cut back, 1 base at V and 2 bases at J, with 10 bases in the middle. The CDR3 sequence is 15 residues long. In nucleotides, the CDR3 is TGTGCCAGCAGCTTAGGGGGCGGGATCACAGATACGCAGTATTTT. Translated, it gives CASSLGGGITDTQYF.

This clonotype was recorded at least ten times. The chain combines TRBV11-1 with TRBJ2-1; TRBD2 agrees at 9 bases. Germline-derived CDR1 and CDR2 are SGHAT and FQDESV (reference sequence). The CDR3 covers 18 residues. V shed 4 bases, J shed 3 bases, and the junction held 13 bases outside the gene matches. The CDR3 spells CASSSPSTGTSHYNEQFF. CDR3 DNA sequence: TGTGCCAGCAGCTCTCCCTCGACCGGGACTAGCCACTACAATGAGCAGTTCTTC. The entire variable domain, with the rest obtained from reference TRBV11-1 and TRBJ2-1, is as follows: EAEVAQSPRYKITEKSQAVAFWCDPISGHATLYWYRQILGQGPELLVQFQDESVVDDSQLPKDRFSAERLKGVDSTLKIQPAELGDSAMYLCASSSPSTGTSHYNEQFFGPGTRLTVL.

This clonotype was seen ten or more times. V gene TRBV6-2 or TRBV6-3 combines with J gene TRBJ2-3, with 12 bases lining up with TRBD2. The ends lost 0 bases at V and 4 bases at J; junction bases unmatched: 2. This CDR3 region has 16 residues. The germline V gene has CDR1 MNHEY and CDR2 SVGEGT. CDR3 sequence (DNA): TGTGCCAGCAGTTACTCGAGACTAGCGGGAGCAGATACGCAGTATTTT. This sequence encodes CASSYSRLAGADTQYF.